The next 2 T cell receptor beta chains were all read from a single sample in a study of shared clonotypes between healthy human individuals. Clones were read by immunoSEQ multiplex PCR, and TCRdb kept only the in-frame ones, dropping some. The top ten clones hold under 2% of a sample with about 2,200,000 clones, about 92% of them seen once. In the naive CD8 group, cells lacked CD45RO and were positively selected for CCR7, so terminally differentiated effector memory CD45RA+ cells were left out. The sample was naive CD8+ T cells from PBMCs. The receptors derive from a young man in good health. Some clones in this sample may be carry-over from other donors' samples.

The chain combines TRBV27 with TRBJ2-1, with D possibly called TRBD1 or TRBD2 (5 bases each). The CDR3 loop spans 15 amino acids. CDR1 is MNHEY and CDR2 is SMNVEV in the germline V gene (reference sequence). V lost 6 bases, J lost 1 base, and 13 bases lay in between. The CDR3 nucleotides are TGTGCCAGCAGATCTGGGACCGTGTCCTACAATGAGCAGTTCTTC. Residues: CASRSGTVSYNEQFF.

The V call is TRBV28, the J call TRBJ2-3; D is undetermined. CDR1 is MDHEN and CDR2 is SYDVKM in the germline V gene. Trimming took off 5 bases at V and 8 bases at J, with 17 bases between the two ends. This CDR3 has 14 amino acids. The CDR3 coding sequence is TGTGCCAGCAGTCCCGGCGGATTGGACGGTACGCAGTATTTT. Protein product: CASSPGGLDGTQYF.